Listed below are T cell receptor beta chains from one sample, sequenced in a study of Graves' ophthalmopathy and Graves' hyperthyroidism. TCRdb itself ran the multiplex PCR reads through MiXCR, one entry per CDR3 protein. This sample has 900,000 to 1,200,000 distinct CDR3 sequences, with about 35% found just once. Sample: peripheral blood or thyroid tissue (not recorded which). These receptors were obtained from an adult man with Graves' hyperthyroidism. CDR3s include the opening cysteine and the closing phenylalanine or tryptophan. Fields, in order: clone size, V gene, J gene, D gene, CDR3 protein, CDR3 DNA. A D gene is named only where the DNA matches it firmly. The size of a clone is reported for some rows only, either as once, few or many, or as a class for expanded clones.

abundance: few
v_gene: TRBV5-5
j_gene: TRBJ1-1
d_gene: NA
CDR3aa: CASSLVGSTRFMNTEAFF
CDR3nt: TGTGCCAGCAGCTTGGTCGGGTCTACCAGATTCATGAACACTGAAGCTTTCTTT

abundance: few
v_gene: TRBV15
j_gene: TRBJ1-5
d_gene: NA
CDR3aa: CATRYENQPQHF
CDR3nt: TGTGCCACACGATACGAAAATCAGCCCCAGCATTTT

abundance: NA
v_gene: TRBV7-9
j_gene: TRBJ2-7
d_gene: NA
CDR3aa: CASSGQGGYEQCF
CDR3nt: TGTGCCAGCTCAGGCCAGGGGGGATACGAGCAGTGCTTC

abundance: once
v_gene: TRBV5-6
j_gene: TRBJ1-2
d_gene: TRBD1
CDR3aa: CASSLVGQGLYGYTF
CDR3nt: TGTGCCAGCAGCTTGGTGGGACAGGGGCTCTATGGCTACACCTTC

abundance: NA
v_gene: TRBV20-1
j_gene: TRBJ1-5
d_gene: TRBD1
CDR3aa: CSARDGGQSQHF
CDR3nt: TGCAGTGCTAGAGATGGGGGACAGTCCCAGCATTTT

abundance: NA
v_gene: TRBV19
j_gene: TRBJ2-2
d_gene: NA
CDR3aa: CASQMGQGRGELFF
CDR3nt: TGTGCCAGTCAAATGGGCCAAGGACGTGGGGAGCTGTTTTTT

abundance: NA
v_gene: TRBV25-1
j_gene: TRBJ1-1
d_gene: TRBD1
CDR3aa: CASSYIDREAEAFF
CDR3nt: TGTGCCAGCAGTTATATCGACAGGGAAGCTGAAGCTTTCTTT

abundance: many
v_gene: TRBV29-1
j_gene: TRBJ2-5
d_gene: NA
CDR3aa: CSVEMGGTGETQYF
CDR3nt: TGCAGCGTTGAGATGGGGGGTACGGGGGAGACCCAGTACTTC

abundance: NA
v_gene: TRBV5-4
j_gene: TRBJ2-7
d_gene: NA
CDR3aa: CASSLYGNEQYF
CDR3nt: TGTGCCAGCAGCTTGTACGGGAACGAGCAGTACTTC

abundance: NA
v_gene: TRBV11-2
j_gene: TRBJ2-5
d_gene: TRBD2
CDR3aa: CASGGAVRETQYF
CDR3nt: TGTGCTAGCGGGGGGGCAGTGCGAGAGACCCAGTACTTC

abundance: NA
v_gene: TRBV30
j_gene: TRBJ2-7
d_gene: TRBD1
CDR3aa: CAWRSGGTYEQYF
CDR3nt: TGTGCCTGGAGGTCAGGGGGAACCTACGAGCAGTACTTC

abundance: many
v_gene: TRBV20-1
j_gene: TRBJ1-5
d_gene: NA
CDR3aa: CSATGEMVQPQHF
CDR3nt: TGCAGTGCTACAGGAGAAATGGTTCAGCCCCAGCATTTT

abundance: NA
v_gene: TRBV20-1
j_gene: TRBJ2-5
d_gene: NA
CDR3aa: CSARDHSGPQETQYF
CDR3nt: TGCAGTGCTAGAGATCACAGCGGACCCCAAGAGACCCAGTACTTC

abundance: NA
v_gene: TRBV7-9
j_gene: TRBJ2-2
d_gene: TRBD1
CDR3aa: CAGSKDREWGELFF
CDR3nt: TGTGCCGGCAGCAAAGACAGGGAGTGGGGGGAGCTGTTTTTT

abundance: few
v_gene: TRBV11-1
j_gene: TRBJ1-6
d_gene: NA
CDR3aa: CASSLVLEHNSPLHF
CDR3nt: TGTGCTAGCAGCTTAGTTTTGGAACATAATTCACCCCTCCACTTT

abundance: few
v_gene: TRBV11-2
j_gene: TRBJ2-5
d_gene: NA
CDR3aa: CASSLGAVFDETQYF
CDR3nt: TGTGCCAGCAGCTTAGGGGCGGTATTCGACGAGACCCAGTACTTC

abundance: NA
v_gene: TRBV6-6
j_gene: TRBJ1-1
d_gene: NA
CDR3aa: CASTIPGGTEAFF
CDR3nt: TGTGCCAGCACTATACCGGGGGGTACTGAAGCTTTCTTT

abundance: many
v_gene: TRBV2
j_gene: TRBJ2-7
d_gene: NA
CDR3aa: CASSEDFGQYF
CDR3nt: TGTGCCAGCAGTGAAGACTTCGGGCAGTACTTC

abundance: once
v_gene: TRBV6-5
j_gene: TRBJ2-7
d_gene: NA
CDR3aa: CASSLTFGRSRYEQYF
CDR3nt: TGTGCCAGCAGTTTAACGTTCGGCAGGTCGCGATACGAGCAGTACTTC

abundance: few
v_gene: TRBV6-6
j_gene: TRBJ2-7
d_gene: TRBD2
CDR3aa: CASRPGTSGSWYEQYF
CDR3nt: TGTGCCAGCAGGCCCGGGACTAGCGGGAGTTGGTACGAGCAGTACTTC

abundance: many
v_gene: TRBV7-9
j_gene: TRBJ1-5
d_gene: NA
CDR3aa: CASSFFNQPQHF
CDR3nt: TGTGCCAGCAGCTTTTTCAATCAGCCCCAGCATTTT

abundance: many
v_gene: TRBV19
j_gene: TRBJ1-1
d_gene: NA
CDR3aa: CASSPIIETEAFF
CDR3nt: TGTGCCAGTAGCCCAATAATCGAGACTGAAGCTTTCTTT

abundance: NA
v_gene: TRBV5-5
j_gene: TRBJ2-5
d_gene: NA
CDR3aa: CGSSLVVSAVQETQYF
CDR3nt: TGTGGCAGCAGCCTGGTGGTGTCGGCTGTCCAAGAGACCCAGTACTTC